This TCR beta chain was identified during a study of a mutant IDH1 vaccine in newly diagnosed glioma (dated by TCRdb to 2020 to 2023). As for the study more broadly: Vaccination began 4-6 weeks after radiotherapy alone, or alongside temozolomide cycles in the chemotherapy-containing groups. Of the 30 to 35 patients who were treated, around 62% were male and about 40% were female, and the mean age was about 40 years. Before enrollment, most patients had been given radiochemotherapy with temozolomide as standard therapy, while the rest had received either radiotherapy alone or temozolomide alone. The week-35 safety follow-up took place at visit V12, and the week-47 end of study took place at visit V13. Peripheral blood was collected at six visits: V03 (baseline), V05, V07, V10, V12 and V13. For exploratory analyses, longitudinal TCRB deep sequencing was carried out in some 25 treated patients wherever samples were available. General study outcomes and caveats: Availability determined which PBMC samples were chosen for TCRB deep sequencing. The authors noted that analyses of patient blood samples could not be reproduced because of sample limitations. Immune responses induced by the vaccine were seen in about 93% of patients across multiple MHC alleles. Pseudoprogression seemed to be unrelated to changes in the top peripheral T cell clonotypes found by TCRB sequencing.

As concerns this clone: Its antigen is still unknown. The sample holds no much larger clone one base away, and base qualities are not on file.

Receptor amplification or capture employed the immunoSEQ multiplex PCR assay. The hsTCRB Kit was used according to the manufacturer's protocol to amplify rearranged TCR beta chain sequences. An Illumina MiSeq was used to sequence the TCRB libraries. The paper's data handling went like this. Demultiplexing, trimming and gene mapping were performed with the kit vendor's proprietary platform. Sourced from immuneACCESS, this table was stored by TCRdb with only in-frame sequences that have V and J called. A share of the clones is absent; for the studies checked, an unresolved V gene accounts for under half, and the remainder has no known explanation. That table supplies the V and J calls and clone size; D and trimming were determined from the DNA. The sample contains tens of thousands of clones, around 82% of them found a single time. The ten largest clonotypes hold around 20% of the sample. The sample's time point label, decoded: week 47, end of study. A 20-mer mutant IDH1 peptide at 300 micrograms in Montanide made up each vaccine dose, which was injected subcutaneously together with topical imiquimod. Eight vaccinations were administered to patients in weeks 1, 3, 5, 7, 11, 15, 19 and 23, corresponding to visits V03 through V10. The donors had newly diagnosed IDH1-mutant astrocytomas of WHO grade 3 or 4 that showed loss of nuclear ATRX. The samples were drawn from NOA16, a multicentre, single-arm, open-label phase I trial in Germany that tested a mutant IDH1 peptide vaccine in humans for the first time. Genomic DNA for TCRB sequencing was isolated from EDTA blood with the DNeasy Blood and Tissue Kit.

V is pared back by 4 bases and J by 0 bases, with 11 bases lying between the germline termini. The germline V gene (reference sequence) provides CDR1 SGHNT and CDR2 YYREEE. The CDR3 has 15 amino acids, counting the end cysteine and phenylalanine. Only the CDR3 portion is preserved as DNA: 45 bases, with reading frame beginning at the first base. This clonotype was obtained from a man aged 18 to 30 with glioma. Some clones in this sample may be carry-over from other donors' samples. In this chain, TRBV5-4 is recombined with TRBJ2-4, with a tentative D call of TRBD1 or TRBD2, each matching 5 bases. Specimen: PBMCs, collected from a glioma patient whose treatment included an IDH1 peptide vaccine. The CDR3 protein sequence reads: CASSPGRLAKNIQYF. Read as DNA, the sequence is TGTGCCAGCAGCCCGGGACGCCTAGCCAAAAACATTCAGTACTTC.